The following is a T cell receptor beta chain sequence with its context. The antigen is undetermined. A second PCR of about 7 to 12 cycles used a sample-barcoded 5' primer and a J-beta primer mix. TCRdb recomputed calls from the 5' RACE reads with MiXCR, one row per CDR3 protein. The sample has roughly 800,000 distinct CDR3 sequences, just under 25% seen once. The sample is drawn from a study of blood T cells in healthy people across ages. Study-wide results and limits: TCR beta diversity was tightly associated with the proportion of naive T cells.

Trimming left V 3 bases short and J 4 bases short, with 12 bases between. The CDR3 has 13 residues. Germline-derived CDR1 and CDR2 are DFQATT and SNEGSKA (reference sequence). These data were also filed under a second study, of T cells of mothers and their children.

The origin of this receptor is a boy aged 5-17 years in good health. The sequenced material came from blood. The chain combines TRBV20-1 with TRBJ1-2; no clear D. The CDR3 here is CSASTALGYGYTF. Here the CDR3 DNA reads TGCAGTGCTAGTACTGCGCTTGGCTATGGCTACACCTTC.